Each of the 4 T cell receptor beta chains below was sequenced from the same sample in a study of shared clonotypes between healthy human individuals. Profiling relied on immunoSEQ multiplex PCR, and the TCRdb table lists in-frame clones only, not all of them. The sample holds 660,000 or so clones, roughly 96% seen once. Naive CD8 cells lacked CD45RO and underwent positive selection for CCR7, leaving out terminally differentiated effector memory CD45RA+ cells. Sequencing was performed on naive CD8+ T cells sorted from blood. These receptors were taken from a woman aged 25 to 39 in good health.

This clone was found once. This sequence joins TRBV28 and TRBJ2-5; 11 bases map to TRBD1. V was pared by 6 bases and J by 4 bases, with 7 bases of the junction left unmatched. This CDR3 contains 15 residues. Germline CDR1 MDHEN, CDR2 SYDVKM. The CDR3 protein is CASSLPDRGLETQYF. DNA for the CDR3: TGTGCCAGCAGCCTCCCGGACAGGGGGCTAGAGACCCAGTACTTC.

This clone appeared once. The chain joins TRBV2 to TRBJ2-5; no firm D call. The DNA matches TRBJ2-7 better at its end, which makes the J call doubtful. The CDR3 totals 11 residues. Germline-derived CDR1 and CDR2 are SNHLY and FYNNEI. Here the CDR3 reads CASDFSYEQYF. The CDR3 bases are TGTGCCAGCGACTTCTCCTACGAGCAGTACTTC.

The chain joins TRBV19 to TRBJ1-2, with a tentative D call TRBD1 (6 bases). Germline-derived CDR1 and CDR2 are LNHDA and SQIVND (reference sequence). Trimming took 1 base from V and 4 from J, leaving 13 bases between them. There are 15 residues in the CDR3. CDR3 bases: TGTGCCAGTAGTATAGTTACAACAGGGATCTATGGCTACACCTTC. Protein product: CASSIVTTGIYGYTF. Complete variable domain (other parts from reference TRBV19 and TRBJ1-2): DGGITQSPKYLFRKEGQNVTLSCEQNLNHDAMYWYRQDPGQGLRLIYYSQIVNDFQKGDIAEGYSVSREKKESFPLTVTSAQKNPTAFYLCASSIVTTGIYGYTFGSGTRLTVV.

This rearrangement joins TRBV5-1 to TRBJ2-7; no reliable D call. The CDR3 is 15 residues long. V lost 3 bases and J 5 bases, leaving 18 bases between the germline ends. The V gene's germline CDR1 is SGHRS and CDR2 YFSETQ. The CDR3 sequence: CASSSLGYGIDEQYF. The CDR3 DNA reads as TGCGCCAGCAGCTCCCTGGGCTATGGAATCGACGAGCAGTACTTC.